The 14 T cell receptor beta chains given below trace back to one sample, sequenced in a study of shared clonotypes between healthy human individuals. TCRdb's table, derived via immunoSEQ multiplex PCR, lists solely in-frame clones and lacks some. The data contain over a million clones, around 78% of them singletons. The sample comprised memory CD4+ T cells from PBMCs. This sample's subset: CD45RA-negative fraction. These receptors came from a man between 18 and 35 years old in good health. Some clones in this sample may be carry-over from other donors' samples.

V usage is TRBV5-4 and J usage is TRBJ2-1, with 8 bases that match TRBD2. Germline CDR1 reads SGHNT; CDR2 reads YYREEE (reference sequence). Trimming took 2 bases from V and 10 from J; bases not matched to a gene: 8. This CDR3 contains 14 residues. The DNA for the CDR3 is TGTGCCAGCAGCTTAGCGGGAGCCCCGAGAGAGCAGTTCTTC. It codes for CASSLAGAPREQFF. Combining the CDR3 with reference TRBV5-4 and TRBJ2-1 gives the whole variable domain ETGVTQSPTHLIKTRGQQVTLRCSSQSGHNTVSWYQQALGQGPQFIFQYYREEENGRGNFPPRFSGLQFPNYSSELNVNALELDDSALYLCASSLAGAPREQFFGPGTRLTVL.

This clone was counted only a few times. The V call is TRBV5-1, the J call TRBJ2-7; 7 bases line up with TRBD2. V lost 1 base, J lost 3 bases, and 13 bases stayed unmatched. The CDR3 consists of 17 residues. Germline CDR1 reads SGHRS; CDR2 reads YFSETQ. The CDR3 spells CASSLSFSSGDIYEQYF. DNA for the CDR3: TGCGCCAGCAGCTTGTCTTTTTCTAGCGGAGATATCTACGAGCAGTACTTC.

The CDR3 DNA sequence: TGTGCCAGCAGCCTTATAGCGGGAGGGGGGTATGGGCAGTTCTTC. It translates to CASSLIAGGGYGQFF. The V call is TRBV11-2, the J call TRBJ2-1; 11 positions agree with TRBD2. The CDR3 consists of 15 residues. The germline V gene has CDR1 SGHAT and CDR2 FQNNGV. The ends lost 5 bases at V and 12 bases at J; junction bases unmatched: 12.

This clone occurred once. The CDR3 DNA sequence: TGCGCCAGCAGCCCCGGTGGGGGGGGGCGACGCACAGATACGCAGTATTTT. This sequence encodes CASSPGGGGRRTDTQYF. The chain links TRBV5-1 to TRBJ2-3; a weak D match, TRBD2 (7 bases). From germline, CDR1 is SGHRS and CDR2 YFSETQ. CDR3 length equals 17 residues. V gave up 4 bases and J gave up 1 base, with 19 bases separating them.

The rearrangement joins TRBV2 to TRBJ2-7; D is ambiguous. Between the trimmed V and J ends, which lost 10 bases and 2 bases, there was a span of 9 bases. This CDR3 contains 11 residues. Germline CDR1 reads SNHLY; CDR2 reads FYNNEI. For the CDR3, the DNA is TGTGCCACCGCCTACGCCTACGAGCAGTACTTC. Translation gives CATAYAYEQYF.

With respect to this clone: This sample also contains other DNA sequences that code for the same CDR3. This chain connects TRBV27 to TRBJ2-3; D call uncertain. The CDR3 has 12 residues. Germline CDR1 MNHEY, CDR2 SMNVEV (reference sequence). V was shortened by 5 bases and J by 0 bases, with 3 bases between the two germline ends. DNA for the CDR3: TGTGCCAGCAGTCCAAGCACAGATACGCAGTATTTT. Translated, it gives CASSPSTDTQYF.

This sequence joins TRBV7-2 and TRBJ2-7; TRBD2 matches at 7 bases. Germline V lookup: CDR1 SGHTA, CDR2 FQGNSA. This CDR3 is built from 17 residues. The J segment lost 0 bases and the V segment lost 4 bases, leaving 12 bases of the junction unmatched. The CDR3: CASSSFSGPIPSYEQYF. In DNA form, the CDR3 reads TGTGCCAGCAGCTCCTTTAGCGGGCCCATCCCCTCCTACGAGCAGTACTTC.

This rearrangement joins TRBV19 to TRBJ1-2, with TRBD1 as a possible D gene (5 bases). Per germline, CDR1 LNHDA and CDR2 SQIVND (reference sequence). The V end lost 3 bases, the J end lost 2 bases, and 13 bases lay between the germline ends. The CDR3 spans 15 residues. This CDR3 is CASSIGQGTNYGYTF. The CDR3 nucleotides read TGTGCCAGTAGTATTGGGCAGGGCACCAACTATGGCTACACCTTC.

CDR3 sequence: CASSMGQLFPREDASYEQYF. For the CDR3, the DNA is TGTGCCAGCAGTATGGGACAGCTATTCCCGCGGGAAGACGCATCCTACGAGCAGTACTTC. V and J are TRBV28 and TRBJ2-7; TRBD1 is a possible D gene (7 bases). The V gene lost 5 bases and the J gene lost 1 base, with 30 bases spanning the gap. The CDR3 consists of 20 residues. Germline V CDR1 and CDR2: MDHEN, SYDVKM. The entire variable domain, with the rest obtained from reference TRBV28 and TRBJ2-7, is as follows: DVKVTQSSRYLVKRTGEKVFLECVQDMDHENMFWYRQDPGLGLRLIYFSYDVKMKEKGDIPEGYSVSREKKERFSLILESASTNQTSMYLCASSMGQLFPREDASYEQYFGPGTRLTVT.

V and J are TRBV18 and TRBJ2-5; 8 bases fit TRBD2. This CDR3 has 14 residues. The J segment lost 4 bases and the V segment lost 4 bases, leaving 5 bases of the junction unmatched. Germline values: CDR1 KGHSH, CDR2 LQKENI. The CDR3: CASSLGLAGETQYF. The CDR3 region has the DNA TGTGCCAGCTCACTCGGACTAGCAGGAGAGACCCAGTACTTC.

The chain couples TRBV7-9 to TRBJ2-6; D remains unclear. V dropped 5 bases and J dropped 0 bases, with 8 bases sitting between them. From germline, CDR1 is SEHNR and CDR2 FQNEAQ (reference sequence). CDR3 size: 15 residues. The CDR3, as DNA: TGTGCCAGCAGCAAACGGACCTCTGGGGCCAACGTCCTGACTTTC. This translates into CASSKRTSGANVLTF.

V and J are TRBV6-6 and TRBJ2-1; no reliable D call. The length of the CDR3 is 12 residues. V was shortened by 5 bases and J by 6 bases, with 8 bases between the two germline ends. Germline V gives CDR1 MNHNY, CDR2 SVGAGI (reference sequence). The CDR3 nucleotides are TGTGCCAGCAGTCCGTGGGGCAATGAGCAGTTCTTC. It codes for CASSPWGNEQFF.

This chain joins TRBV6-1 and TRBJ1-5, with TRBD1 identical over 7 bases. Germline lookup yields CDR1 MNHNS and CDR2 SASEGT. J lost 7 bases, V lost 1 base, and 7 bases had no gene match. The CDR3 extends over 15 amino acids. The CDR3 region is CASSEGRQGRQPQHF. In DNA form, the CDR3 reads TGTGCCAGCAGTGAAGGGCGACAGGGCCGGCAGCCCCAGCATTTT.

V usage is TRBV5-1 and J usage is TRBJ2-7, with D perhaps TRBD2 (5 bases). V was pared by 1 base and J by 5 bases, with 19 bases between. From germline, CDR1 is SGHRS and CDR2 YFSETQ. This CDR3 spans 16 amino acids. For the CDR3, the DNA is TGCGCCAGCAGCTTGTCTGAGGGCAGGCCCTACCACGAGCAGTACTTC. Encoded protein: CASSLSEGRPYHEQYF.